This record concerns one TCR beta chain sequence. Trimming took 4 bases from V and 7 from J, leaving 8 bases between them. This CDR3 spans 12 amino acids. Germline loops: CDR1 SGHRS, CDR2 YFSETQ. The data were taken from a study of chemoradiotherapy in HPV16-positive cancers. Across the whole study: Candidate HPV-specific T-cell clones and common TCR motifs came from functional assays in two HPV16-positive patients.

TCRdb's copy holds only in-frame clones and misses some; the assay was immunoSEQ multiplex PCR. The repertoire holds some 2,000 clones, with less than 80% as singletons. The chain combines TRBV5-1 with TRBJ2-2; the D is unclear. The sequence was obtained from a human donor with HPV-associated anogenital cancer. Sequenced material: tumor tissue, taken from a patient who underwent chemoradiotherapy. The CDR3: CASSPGFGELFF. The DNA for the CDR3 is TGCGCCAGCAGCCCGGGTTTCGGGGAGCTGTTTTTT.